This section outlines one T cell receptor beta chain sequence together with its context. V shed 5 bases, J shed 5 bases, and the junction held 7 bases outside the gene matches. This CDR3 contains 16 residues. Germline V gene sequence: CDR1 SEHNR, CDR2 FQNEAQ (reference sequence). This entry is derived from a study of cytotoxic CD8 clonotypes in ibrutinib-treated CLL. This table comes from immunoSEQ multiplex PCR, and its TCRdb copy is limited to in-frame clones, with some not included. The sample has about 300,000 clones; roughly 67% are singletons. V and J are TRBV7-9 and TRBJ2-5; 14 positions match TRBD2. The specimen was PBMCs, collected after 36 months of ibrutinib treatment. This TCR derives from a human donor with chronic lymphocytic leukemia. The CDR3 loop is CASSRTSGGPRETQYF. The CDR3 DNA is TGTGCCAGCAGCAGGACTAGCGGGGGGCCCAGGGAGACCCAGTACTTC.